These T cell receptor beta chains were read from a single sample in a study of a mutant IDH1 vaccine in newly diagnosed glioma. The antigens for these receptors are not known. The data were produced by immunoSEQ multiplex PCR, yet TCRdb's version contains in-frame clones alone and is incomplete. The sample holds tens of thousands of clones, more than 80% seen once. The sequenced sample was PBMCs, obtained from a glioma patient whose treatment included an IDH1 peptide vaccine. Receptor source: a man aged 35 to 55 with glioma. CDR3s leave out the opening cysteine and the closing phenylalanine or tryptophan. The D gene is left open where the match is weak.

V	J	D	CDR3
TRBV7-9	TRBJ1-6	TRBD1	ASSLGTGSPLH
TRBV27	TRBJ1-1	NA	ASSLSGPNTEAF
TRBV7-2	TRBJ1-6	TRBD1	ASSIYRGGNSPLH
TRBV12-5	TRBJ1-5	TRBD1	ASGLVGTGNQPQH
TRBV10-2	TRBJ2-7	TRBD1	ASSRTGYEQY
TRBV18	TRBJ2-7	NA	ASSLQGYGYEQY
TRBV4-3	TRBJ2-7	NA	ASSQGLEVYEQY
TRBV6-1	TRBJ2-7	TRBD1	ASSETGQYPYEQY
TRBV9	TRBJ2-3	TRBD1	ASSAPPRGYSTDTQY
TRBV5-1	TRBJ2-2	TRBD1	ASEQGANTGELF
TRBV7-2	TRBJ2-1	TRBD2	ASSLIAGGSYNEQF